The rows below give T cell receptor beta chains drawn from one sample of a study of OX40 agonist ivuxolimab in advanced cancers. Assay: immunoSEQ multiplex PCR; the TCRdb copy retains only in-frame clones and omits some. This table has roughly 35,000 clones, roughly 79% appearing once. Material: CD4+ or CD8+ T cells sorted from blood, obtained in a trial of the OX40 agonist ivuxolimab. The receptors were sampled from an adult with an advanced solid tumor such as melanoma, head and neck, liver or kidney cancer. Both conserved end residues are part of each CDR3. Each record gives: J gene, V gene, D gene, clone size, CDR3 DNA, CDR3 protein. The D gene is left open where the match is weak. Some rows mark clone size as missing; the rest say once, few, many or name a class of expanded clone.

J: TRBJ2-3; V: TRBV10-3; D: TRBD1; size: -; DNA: TGTGCCATCAGTGATACGACAGGGGCAGATACGCAGTATTTT; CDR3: CAISDTTGADTQYF
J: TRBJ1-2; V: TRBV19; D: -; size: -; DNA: TGTGCCAGTCAGGGGAACAAATGGAACTATGGCTACACCTTC; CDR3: CASQGNKWNYGYTF
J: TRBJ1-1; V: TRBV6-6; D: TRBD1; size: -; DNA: TGTGCCACCAAACAGGGGGTCCGGGACACTGAAGCTTTCTTT; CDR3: CATKQGVRDTEAFF
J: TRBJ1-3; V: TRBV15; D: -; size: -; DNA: TGTGCCACCAGCAGAGATCTGGCACTCGCTGGAAACACCATATATTTT; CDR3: CATSRDLALAGNTIYF
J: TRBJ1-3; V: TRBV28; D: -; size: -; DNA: TGTGCCAGCAGTTTAGGTACTTTTTCTGGAAACACCATATATTTT; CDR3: CASSLGTFSGNTIYF
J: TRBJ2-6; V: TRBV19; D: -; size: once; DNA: TGTGCCAGTAGCCCTCGGACTTCTGGGGCCAACGTCCTGACTTTC; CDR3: CASSPRTSGANVLTF
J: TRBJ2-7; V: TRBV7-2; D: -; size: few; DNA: TGTGCCAGCAGCTCCTTCTACGAGCAGTACTTC; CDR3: CASSSFYEQYF
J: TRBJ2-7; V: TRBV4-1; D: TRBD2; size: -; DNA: TGCGCCAGCAGCCAAGATGCTGTACGGGGGGCCTACGAGCAGTACTTC; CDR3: CASSQDAVRGAYEQYF
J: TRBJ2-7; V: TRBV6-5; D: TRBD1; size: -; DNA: TGTGCCAGCAGTATGACAGGGCAAACCTACGAGCAGTGCTTC; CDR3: CASSMTGQTYEQCF
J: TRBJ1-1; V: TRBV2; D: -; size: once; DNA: TGTGCCAGCAGTGCCCTAATGAACACTGAAGCTTTCTTT; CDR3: CASSALMNTEAFF
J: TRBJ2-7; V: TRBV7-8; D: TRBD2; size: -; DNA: TGTGCCAGCAAATCGGTGGCTAGCGGGATTGGCGAGCAGTACTTC; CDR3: CASKSVASGIGEQYF
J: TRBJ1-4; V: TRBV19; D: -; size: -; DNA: TGTGCCAGTAGTATAGCGCGACGGTCGAATGAAAAACTGTTTTTT; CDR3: CASSIARRSNEKLFF
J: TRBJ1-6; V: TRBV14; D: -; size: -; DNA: TGTGCCAGCAGCCAAGTGGGAAGGGGGTCACCCCTCCACTTT; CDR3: CASSQVGRGSPLHF
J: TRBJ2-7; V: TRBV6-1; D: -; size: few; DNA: TGTGCCAGCAGTGCCCCAGCCGGGACACAGACCTCCTACGAGCAGTACTTC; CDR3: CASSAPAGTQTSYEQYF
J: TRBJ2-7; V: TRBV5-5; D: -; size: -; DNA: TGTGCCAGCAGCTTGGCCCTGACACAGGGTGTCGAGCAGTACTTC; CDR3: CASSLALTQGVEQYF